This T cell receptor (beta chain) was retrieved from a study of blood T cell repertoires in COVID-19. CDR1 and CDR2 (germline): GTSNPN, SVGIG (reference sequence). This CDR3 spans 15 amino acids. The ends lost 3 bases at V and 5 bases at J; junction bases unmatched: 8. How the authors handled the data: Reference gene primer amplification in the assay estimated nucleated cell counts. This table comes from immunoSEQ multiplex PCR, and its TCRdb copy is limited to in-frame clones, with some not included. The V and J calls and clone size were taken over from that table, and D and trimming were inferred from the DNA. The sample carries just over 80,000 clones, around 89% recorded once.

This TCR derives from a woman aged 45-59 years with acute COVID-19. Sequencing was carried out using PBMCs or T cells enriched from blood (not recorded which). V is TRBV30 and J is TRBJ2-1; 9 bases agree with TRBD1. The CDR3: CAWSEGTGIHNEQFF. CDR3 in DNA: TGTGCCTGGAGCGAGGGGACAGGGATACACAATGAGCAGTTCTTC.